This TCR beta chain was sequenced in a study of vaccination and CD4 T cells after COVID-19 (dated by TCRdb to 2021 to 2024). Context from the whole study: SARS-CoV-2 positivity had been established in the convalescent patients by nasal swab PCR, and mild disease was recorded in about 9 of these patients and severe disease in one. Six males and four females were included in the convalescent cohort, with two Hispanic individuals, seven Caucasians, two Asians and one multiracial person represented. Participants got two doses of the Pfizer-BioNTech BNT162b2 vaccine (n=8) or two doses of the Moderna mRNA-1273 vaccine (n=2). Post-COVID blood samples were collected from convalescent patients a median of roughly 100 days after diagnosis, with a range of about 30 to 161 days. Post-vaccine blood samples were obtained a median of about 72 days after the second vaccine dose, with a range of roughly 12 to 250 days. The cultures were stimulated with overlapping spike peptide pools from SARS-CoV-2 and from the common cold coronaviruses HCoV-NL63, HCoV-OC43 and HCoV-229E. In control cultures, a CEFX viral epitope pool was used as positive control, an HIV-1 Nef peptide pool was used as negative control, or no peptide was added. In around nine COVID-19 convalescent patients and several infection-naive healthy vaccine recipients, the spike-specific CD4+ TCR repertoire before mRNA vaccination was compared with the repertoire after mRNA vaccination. What the work shows at the level of the full study, not this receptor alone: Among the post-vaccine SARS-CoV-2-reactive clones in convalescent patients, a median about 86% showed up only after vaccination, which suggests vaccine-specific priming. Of the vaccine-specific clones in convalescent patients, 304 of 307, or nearly all, reacted only to SARS-CoV-2 spike and did not cross-react with common cold coronaviruses. Although the median number of SARS-CoV-2-reactive clonotypes went up from roughly 19 after infection to some 38 after vaccination, the increase was not significant. Relatively few convalescent patients were included in the study, and early timepoints after natural infection were not analyzed.

Explained via the paper, the treatment or condition label denotes: roughly ten-day PBMC culture with coronavirus spike peptide pools or control peptides (ViraFEST assay). The study used the ViraFEST assay, which expanded antigen-specific T cells with peptide pools and then identified expanded clonotypes by TCR sequencing. Positive SARS-CoV-2 PCR tests in the convalescent patients dated from March to December 2020, before Alpha, Beta and Delta variants emerged in the United States. Under 2.5 million PBMCs per well were cultured in IMDM with approximately 4.9% human AB serum and approximately 9.8 IU/ml IL-2, plus 10 ug/ml peptide pools. Half of the culture medium was replaced with fresh IL-2-containing medium on days 3 and 7. After roughly 9 days of culture, CD4+ T cells were isolated by negative selection with the EasySep CD4+ T cell isolation kit. Ficoll-Paque Plus gradient centrifugation was used to isolate PBMCs from whole blood, and the isolated PBMCs were then either used fresh or cryopreserved at -140C. Culture conditions were generally each tested in triplicate wells.

This clonotype has a single count. Its antigen remains unidentified. At one of its ends the junction is not consistent with the germline gene, which may arise from a read error. The CDR3 has 15 amino acids, counting the end cysteine and phenylalanine. The sequence is cut down to CDR3 DNA, 45 bases in frame from base 1. CDR1 and CDR2 (SQVTM, ANQGSEA) derive from the germline V gene. Library preparation employed PCR. At the Johns Hopkins FTIC core, DNA from the cultured CD4+ T cells underwent TCR sequencing with the Oncomine TCR Beta short-read assay. The QIAamp micro DNA kit was used to extract genomic DNA from the cultured CD4+ T cells. The Oncomine TCR Beta libraries from cultured CD4+ T cells were pooled using unique dual indexes and then sequenced on an Illumina iSeq 100. The authors processed their data as follows. Non-productive sequences were filtered out, and CDR3s that did not start with C, did not end with F or W, or were shorter than 7 amino acids were discarded. Antigen-specific clonotypes were identified using the MANAFEST web application through comparison of peptide-stimulated wells with reference and other culture wells. An FDR below 0.05, an odds ratio above 5, and a productive frequency above 0.1% in at least two of three replicate wells were required for clones to be considered positive. A clonotype counted as cross-reactive if it showed significant expansion both in the SARS-CoV-2 spike wells and in at least one common cold coronavirus spike condition. CDR3 homology was assessed with Levenshtein distances (stringdist) and unrooted phylogenetic trees (ape) in R version 3.6.1. TCRdb itself trimmed the public reads at Q25 with fastp, ran MiXCR and retained productive beta chains. Rows are combined by CDR3 protein, so each entry shows the most common genes and DNA. The V and J calls come from TCRdb's annotation, not from the publication. In this sample the table shows about 19,000 distinct CDR3 sequences, around 45% of which occur a single time. The ten largest account for approximately 4% of the sample.

The sample taken for sequencing was CD4+ T cells from blood, cultured in vitro. The TCR was taken from a human donor who had recovered from COVID-19. The chain couples TRBV29-1 to TRBJ1-1; the D gene is perhaps TRBD1, from 6 matching bases. Read as DNA, the sequence is TGCAGCGTCTCTTGGGCAGGGGCCCGCTTAAGGAGGGATCTCTTT. Translated, it gives CSVSWAGARLRRDLF.